The 13 T cell receptor beta chains given below trace back to one sample, sequenced in a study of blood T cell repertoires in COVID-19. Measured with immunoSEQ multiplex PCR; TCRdb has only the in-frame clones, and not every one. This sample carries tens of thousands of clones, around nine tenths of them seen once, and the ten largest clones take approximately 6.5%. Specimen: peripheral blood. Receptor source: a woman aged 60-70 years with COVID-19, enrolled during active disease.

This sequence joins TRBV4-1 and TRBJ1-5, with 8 bases fitting TRBD1. The V and J ends lost 0 bases and 0 bases, in that order; junction bases with no gene match: 7. CDR1 and CDR2 from the germline V gene are MGHRA and YSYEKL. The CDR3 extends over 18 amino acids. The CDR3 DNA is TGCGCCAGCAGCCAAGATTTTCAGGGGGCGGGTAGCAATCAGCCCCAGCATTTT. Translating gives CASSQDFQGAGSNQPQHF.

The chain recombines TRBV4-1 with TRBJ1-4; 10 positions match TRBD1. CDR3 size: 15 residues. V was clipped by 3 bases and J by 7 bases; unmatched bases: 5. CDR1 and CDR2 from the germline V gene are MGHRA and YSYEKL. The CDR3, as DNA: TGCGCCAGCAGCCAGGAGGACAGGGGGGTTGAAAAACTGTTTTTT. Protein: CASSQEDRGVEKLFF.

The V gene is TRBV11-2, the J gene TRBJ2-7; D ambiguous. The V end was cut by 2 bases, the J end by 5 bases, with 7 bases between. Looked up from germline, CDR1 is SGHAT and CDR2 is FQNNGV. This CDR3 has 12 amino acids. The CDR3 nucleotides read TGTGCCAGCAGCTTAATAGTGAACGAGCAGTACTTC. Protein product: CASSLIVNEQYF. The full variable domain, in which reference TRBV11-2 and TRBJ2-7 provide the parts outside the CDR3, is EAGVAQSPRYKIIEKRQSVAFWCNPISGHATLYWYQQILGQGPKLLIQFQNNGVVDDSQLPKDRFSAERLKGVDSTLKIQPAKLEDSAVYLCASSLIVNEQYFGPGTRLTVT.

This clone was detected only once. This chain joins TRBV2 and TRBJ2-6, with D possibly TRBD1 on 6 matching bases. This CDR3 region has 16 residues. Per germline, CDR1 SNHLY and CDR2 FYNNEI. Between the trimmed V and J ends, which lost 6 bases and 0 bases, there was a span of 12 bases. CDR3 bases: TGTGCCAGCAGAAGGACAGCCCACTCTGGGGCCAACGTCCTGACTTTC. Its translation: CASRRTAHSGANVLTF.

This chain links TRBV2 with TRBJ2-7; 7 positions match TRBD2. V shed 3 bases, J shed 6 bases, and the junction held 11 bases outside the gene matches. Per the germline V gene, CDR1 is SNHLY and CDR2 is FYNNEI. This CDR3 comprises 15 residues. Here the CDR3 DNA reads TGTGCCAGCAGTGAGGGGAGGGACCCTCTGTCCGAGCAGTACTTC. Translated: CASSEGRDPLSEQYF.

The J gene is TRBJ1-5, the V gene TRBV6-2 or TRBV6-3; 8 bases align to TRBD1. The CDR3 is 16 residues long. The V gene's germline CDR1 is MNHEY and CDR2 SVGEGT. V was pared by 4 bases and J by 0 bases, with 5 bases of the junction left unmatched. Written as DNA, the CDR3 is TGTGCCAGCAGTTCGTCAGGGGGCTATAGCAATCAGCCCCAGCATTTT. Translated, it gives CASSSSGGYSNQPQHF.

This clone was detected once. This sequence joins TRBV19 and TRBJ2-7; tentative D call: TRBD1 (5 bases). There are 14 residues in the CDR3. Germline loops: CDR1 LNHDA, CDR2 SQIVND (reference sequence). Trimming pared 4 bases from V and 0 bases from J, leaving 10 bases between. The CDR3, as DNA: TGTGCCAGTAGTACCAGGGTGGACTCCTACGAGCAGTACTTC. Residues: CASSTRVDSYEQYF.

The V gene is TRBV28, the J gene TRBJ1-1; D might be TRBD1 (5 bases). This CDR3 is built from 15 residues. The V gene's germline CDR1 is MDHEN and CDR2 SYDVKM. V lost 6 bases, J lost 0 bases, and 14 bases lay in between. The DNA of the CDR3 is TGTGCCAGCAGGGCGGGGGAAAGGATGAACACTGAAGCTTTCTTT. Translating it yields CASRAGERMNTEAFF.

This clone was observed once. At one boundary the junction diverges from the germline segment, which might be a read error. J is TRBJ1-1 and V is TRBV27; 7 bases line up with TRBD1. Germline V gene lookup returns CDR1 MNHEY and CDR2 SMNVEV (reference sequence). The CDR3 totals 15 residues. The CDR3 spells CASSFQGDLGTGAFF. The CDR3 DNA reads as TGTGCCAGCAGTTTCCAGGGGGACTTGGGGACTGGAGCTTTCTTT.

The CDR3 DNA reads TGTGCCAGTAGTACGACAGGTTACACAGATACGCAGTATTTT. This sequence encodes CASSTTGYTDTQYF. The V and J genes are TRBV19 and TRBJ2-3; D perhaps matches TRBD1 (6 bases). There are 14 residues in the CDR3. Per the germline V gene, CDR1 is LNHDA and CDR2 is SQIVND (reference sequence). V was cut by 4 bases and J by 2 bases, with 10 bases left in between.

V gene TRBV4-1 combines with J gene TRBJ2-7; 7 bases align to TRBD1. V lost 1 base to trimming and J lost 0 bases; unmatched junction nucleotides: 6. The CDR3 runs 16 residues. Per the germline V gene, CDR1 is MGHRA and CDR2 is YSYEKL. CDR3 region: CASSQVSTGVSYEQYF. The CDR3 nucleotides read TGCGCCAGCAGCCAAGTTTCTACAGGGGTCTCCTACGAGCAGTACTTC.

This chain joins TRBV6-1 and TRBJ1-5, with D uncertain. Deletions cut 2 bases from V and 9 bases from J, with 14 bases between. The germline V gene has CDR1 MNHNS and CDR2 SASEGT. CDR3 length: 14 residues. The CDR3 nucleotides are TGTGCCAGCAGTGAACTAGAGGAAAGTCGGCCCCAGCATTTT. Its translation: CASSELEESRPQHF.

This sequence joins TRBV19 and TRBJ2-7, with D tentatively TRBD2 (6 bases). Germline V gene lookup returns CDR1 LNHDA and CDR2 SQIVND (reference sequence). CDR3 size: 14 residues. Trimming pared 3 bases from V and 2 bases from J, leaving 11 bases between. The CDR3 loop is CASSIGERAYEQYF. CDR3 nucleotide sequence: TGTGCCAGTAGTATTGGCGAGCGGGCCTACGAGCAGTACTTC.